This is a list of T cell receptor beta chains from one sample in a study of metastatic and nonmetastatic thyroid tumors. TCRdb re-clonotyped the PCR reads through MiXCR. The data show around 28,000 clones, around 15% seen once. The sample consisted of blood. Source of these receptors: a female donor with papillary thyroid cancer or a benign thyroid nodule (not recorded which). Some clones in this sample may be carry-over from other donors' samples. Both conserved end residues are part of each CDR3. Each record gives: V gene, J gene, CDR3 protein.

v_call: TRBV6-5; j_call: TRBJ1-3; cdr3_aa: CASSYSMGQGTGNTIYF
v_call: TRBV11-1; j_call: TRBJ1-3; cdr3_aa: CASSPPGGNSGNTIYF
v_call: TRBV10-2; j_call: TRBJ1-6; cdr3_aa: CASTLTGPDQYNSPLHF
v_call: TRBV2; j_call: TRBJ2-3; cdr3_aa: CASSRSGGFADTQYF
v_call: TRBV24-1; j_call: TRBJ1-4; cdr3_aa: CATSNWDSNEKLFF
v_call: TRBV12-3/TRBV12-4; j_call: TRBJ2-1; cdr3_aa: CASSSRYNEQFF
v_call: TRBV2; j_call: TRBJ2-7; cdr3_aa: CASRDRAYSYEQYF
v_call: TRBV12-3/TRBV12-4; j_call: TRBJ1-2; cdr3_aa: CASNRHGAASYTF
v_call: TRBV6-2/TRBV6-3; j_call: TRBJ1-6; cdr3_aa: CASSYSGTVYNSPLHF
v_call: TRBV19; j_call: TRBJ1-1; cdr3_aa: CASSMGTGRDTEAFF
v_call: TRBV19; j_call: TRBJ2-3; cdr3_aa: CASALLGSFTDTQYF
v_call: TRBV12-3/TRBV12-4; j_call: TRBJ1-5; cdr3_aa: CASRRDGTFNQPQHF
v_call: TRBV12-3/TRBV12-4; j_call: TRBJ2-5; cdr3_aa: CASSKADQETQYF
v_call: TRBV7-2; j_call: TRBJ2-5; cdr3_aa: CASSLDVGGQYF
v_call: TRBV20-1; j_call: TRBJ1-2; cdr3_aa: CSAIPGQVHGYTF
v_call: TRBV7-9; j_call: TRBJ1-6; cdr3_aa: CASSLAEWSPLHF
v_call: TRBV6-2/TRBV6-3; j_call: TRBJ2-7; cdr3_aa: CASRVTSGSGYEQYF
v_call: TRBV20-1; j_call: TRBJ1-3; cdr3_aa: CSAREGGDTIYF
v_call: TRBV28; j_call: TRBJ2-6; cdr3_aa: CASTLGGAGNGANVLTF
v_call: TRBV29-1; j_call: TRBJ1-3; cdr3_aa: CSAGEVTGNTIYF
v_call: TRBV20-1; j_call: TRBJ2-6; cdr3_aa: CSARGKREQGANVLTF
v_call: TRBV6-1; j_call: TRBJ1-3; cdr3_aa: CASSEGGSGNTIYF
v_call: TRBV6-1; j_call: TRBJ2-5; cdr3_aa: CASSPTGEGTQYF
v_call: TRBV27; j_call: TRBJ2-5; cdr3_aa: CASSLPWGTSGAEETQYF
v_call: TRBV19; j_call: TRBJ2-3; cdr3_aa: CASSRHRVGRSDTQYF
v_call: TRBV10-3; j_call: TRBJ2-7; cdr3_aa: CAISDPGTGPVEQYF
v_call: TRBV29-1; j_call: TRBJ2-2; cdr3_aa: CSVEGQGTPRTGELFF
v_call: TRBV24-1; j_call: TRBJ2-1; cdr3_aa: CATSDLDYRSSYNEQFF
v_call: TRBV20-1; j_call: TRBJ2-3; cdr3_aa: CSARRRQGTTDTQYF
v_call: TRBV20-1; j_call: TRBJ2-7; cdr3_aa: CSAEPGTGSYEQYF
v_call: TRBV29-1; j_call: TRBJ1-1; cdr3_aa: CSAGQGARSGNTEAFF
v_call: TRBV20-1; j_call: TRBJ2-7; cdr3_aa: CSARPTTTGTGYEQYF
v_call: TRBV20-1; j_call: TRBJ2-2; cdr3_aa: CSASRTWGGELFF
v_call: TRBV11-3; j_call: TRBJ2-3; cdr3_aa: CASSLGFTDTQYF
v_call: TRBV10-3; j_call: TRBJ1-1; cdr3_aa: CATHRDRYTEAFF
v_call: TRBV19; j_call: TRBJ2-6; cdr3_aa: CASTQLSGTARTNVLTF
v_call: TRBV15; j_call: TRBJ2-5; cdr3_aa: CATSRDITEETQYF
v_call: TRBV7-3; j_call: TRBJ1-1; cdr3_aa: CASSSQGLNTEAFF